This T cell receptor beta chain is from a study of Graves' ophthalmopathy and Graves' hyperthyroidism (dated by TCRdb to the late 2010s). Broadly, across the study: Peripheral blood samples were taken at the time of initial diagnosis, before any treatment was given. The study used signatures of the TCR beta repertoire to tell Graves' ophthalmopathy apart from Graves' hyperthyroidism and to predict which patients would progress to ophthalmopathy. In total, under 150 blood samples were TCR-sequenced: 40 to 45 ophthalmopathy, around 75 hyperthyroidism and about 17 hyperthyroidism-to-ophthalmopathy patients. To explore V-J signatures distinguishing ophthalmopathy from hyperthyroidism, a discovery set of roughly 98 patients (fewer than 45 ophthalmopathy, 55 to 60 stable hyperthyroidism) was enrolled. The independent validation cohort included about 20 hyperthyroidism patients plus 17 patients who later progressed from hyperthyroidism to ophthalmopathy. In roughly six hyperthyroidism patients, the T-cell repertoires found in thyroid tissue were compared with those found in blood. Following sampling, methimazole starting at 30 mg daily was administered to hyperthyroidism patients, and high-dose intravenous methylprednisolone was administered to ophthalmopathy patients.

Worth noting for this clonotype: This receptor's antigen is unknown. No quality values exist for individual bases; no much larger clone is one base distant.

TCR beta CDR3 regions were amplified from RNA transcripts for repertoire sequencing. The first round of RT-PCR was done with HTBI primers and the Qiagen OneStep RT-PCR kit, and was followed by a second round of multiplex PCR, then size selection and purification. Libraries were sequenced on an Illumina HiSeq2000 using paired-end 100 bp reads. From the authors' description of their analysis: Reads were processed with SOAPnuke, discarding reads with adapters, uncalled bases, mean Phred below 15, or no exact constant-primer or identifier match. COPE v1.2.5 was used to merge high-quality paired reads. Unique nucleotide sequences were defined as clonotypes and aligned to IMGT TRB V, D and J references using MiTCR v1.1. Analysis was restricted to V-J combinations with a frequency above 0.0001, which covered roughly 99% of repertoires. For each V-J combination, a TCR clonal expansion and chaos score was defined as the ratio of F50 clonal expansion to chaos observed in the TCRdist matrix. Welch's t-statistics and random forest were used to reduce the features to approximately 13 V-J combinations, which were then used as input to a naive Bayes classifier. The Morisita-Horn index was used to measure how similar the thyroid and blood repertoires were. TCRdb applied fastp at Q25 and MiXCR to the public reads, then kept only in-frame beta chains. Rows with a matching CDR3 protein are joined into one entry that keeps the most common DNA and genes. These V and J calls rely on TCRdb rather than the paper's analysis. This sample comprises hundreds of thousands of distinct CDR3 sequences, about 44% of them detected only once. The ten largest make up 44% of the sample.

CDR1 and CDR2 (WSHSY, SAAADI) derive from the germline V gene. Germline trimming: 3 bases from V, 6 bases from J; junction bases outside gene matches: 4. From the cysteine through the phenylalanine, the CDR3 covers 14 amino acids. Of the read, only the CDR3 DNA is kept; its 42 bases are in frame from base 1. Broader findings and caveats from the paper: Most of the expanded thyroid clonotypes with a frequency above 0.001 were also detected in blood, and it was suggested that the thyroid immune response may be reflected by blood repertoires. Ophthalmopathy was separated from stable hyperthyroidism by the 13-signature model with just under 90% sensitivity and 81% to 84% specificity in cross-validation and with 80%/75% in the test set. Sample size was not predetermined statistically, and investigators were not blinded to group allocation. In validation, the model predicted ophthalmopathy progression with roughly 68% sensitivity and about 73% specificity; eleven to twelve predicted patients were CT-confirmed with GO in a median of about 7.1 months.

Patients with ophthalmopathy had moderately to severely active disease, with a Clinical Activity Score of 3 or more, a NOSPECS grade of 4 or more, and a disease duration of less than 3 months. Patients with other autoimmune diseases, uncontrolled infections, pregnancy or lactation were excluded from the study. Clinical symptoms, serum thyroxine, TRAb, thyroid ultrasound and orbital computed tomography formed the basis of the diagnosis. PBMCs were isolated from 7.5 to 10 ml of fresh peripheral blood by Ficoll-Paque density gradient centrifugation. Total RNA was extracted with Trizol reagent and quality-checked on an Agilent 2100 Bioanalyzer.

The receptor comes from an adult man with Graves' ophthalmopathy. The sequenced sample was peripheral blood. The chain is assembled from TRBV10-2 and TRBJ2-7; TRBD1 fits 11 bases in the junction. DNA sequence: TGCGCCAGCAGTGACAAGGACAGGGGGCGCGAGCAGTACTTC. The resulting protein is CASSDKDRGREQYF.